This TCR beta chain comes out of a study of T cell responses to AZD1222 COVID-19 vaccine. General observations from the study: Repertoires in all cases were sampled only once the peak T cell response had passed. White British donors predominated, females outnumbered males, and clonal diversity was possibly underestimated. Epitopes outside B.1.351 and B.1.1.7 mutated regions reportedly drew nearly half of spike TCRs.

Notes on this clone: The antigen is unknown.

Germline assignment: CDR1 KGHSH and CDR2 LQKENI. Trimming removed 4 bases at V and 0 bases at J, with 12 bases between. The CDR3 consists of 15 residues. Produced via immunoSEQ multiplex PCR; TCRdb's table is partial and in-frame only. The table lists over 50,000 clones, 88% of them singletons. The origin of this receptor is an adult in good health. The chain links TRBV18 to TRBJ1-2, with D uncertain. This sample comprised peripheral blood, obtained on day 0 of AZD1222 vaccination. CDR3 sequence: CASSLGSAANYGYTF. CDR3 DNA: TGTGCCAGCTCACTGGGCTCGGCAGCTAACTATGGCTACACCTTC.